This TCR beta chain appears in the sequencing data of a study of beta chain features in type 1 diabetes. Overall study results and limits: Significant though moderate, a shortening of TCRB CDR3s appeared in all four CD4+ subsets of Type 1 diabetes patients.

The sequenced template was cDNA made from the entire isolated RNA. Sequencing used immunoSEQ multiplex PCR; TCRdb keeps in-frame clones, though not all of them. The sample lists 250,000 to 350,000 clones, approximately 16% occurring once. This CDR3 region has 16 residues. Trimming removed 0 bases from V and 8 bases from J; junction bases left unmatched: 8. Germline V gene data show CDR1 as GTSNPN and CDR2 as SVGIG (reference sequence). A few counts support this clone. Its antigen is as yet unknown. This rearrangement joins TRBV30 to TRBJ2-1; TRBD1 aligns across 12 bases. Source material: naive CD4+ T cells from blood. This TCR derives from a man aged 18 to 35 with type 1 diabetes. In DNA form, the CDR3 reads TGTGCCTGGAGTGTATTGGGACAGGGGGCTCTCGATGAGCAGTTCTTC. It is translated as CAWSVLGQGALDEQFF.